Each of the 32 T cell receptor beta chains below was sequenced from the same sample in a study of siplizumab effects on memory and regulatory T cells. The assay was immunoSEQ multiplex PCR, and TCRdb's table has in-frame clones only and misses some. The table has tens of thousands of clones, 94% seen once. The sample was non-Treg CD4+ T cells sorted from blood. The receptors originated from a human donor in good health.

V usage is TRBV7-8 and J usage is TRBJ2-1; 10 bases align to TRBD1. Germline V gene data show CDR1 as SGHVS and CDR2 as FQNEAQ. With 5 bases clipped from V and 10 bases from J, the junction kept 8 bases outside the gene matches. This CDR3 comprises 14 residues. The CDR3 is CASSPRDRGGEQFF. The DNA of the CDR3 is TGTGCCAGCAGCCCCCGGGACAGGGGTGGCGAGCAGTTCTTC.

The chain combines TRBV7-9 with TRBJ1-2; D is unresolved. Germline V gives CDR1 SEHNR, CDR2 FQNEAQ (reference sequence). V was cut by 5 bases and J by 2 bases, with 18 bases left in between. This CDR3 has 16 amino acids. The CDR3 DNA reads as TGTGCCAGCAGCGGACGTTTGTGGGAATCGAACTATGGCTACACCTTC. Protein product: CASSGRLWESNYGYTF.

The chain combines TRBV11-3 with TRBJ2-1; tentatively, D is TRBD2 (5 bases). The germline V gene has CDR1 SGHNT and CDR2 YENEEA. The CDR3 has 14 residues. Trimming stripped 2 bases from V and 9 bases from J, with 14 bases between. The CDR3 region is CASSLFSDGGEQFF. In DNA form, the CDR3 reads TGTGCCAGCAGCTTATTTAGCGACGGAGGTGAGCAGTTCTTC.

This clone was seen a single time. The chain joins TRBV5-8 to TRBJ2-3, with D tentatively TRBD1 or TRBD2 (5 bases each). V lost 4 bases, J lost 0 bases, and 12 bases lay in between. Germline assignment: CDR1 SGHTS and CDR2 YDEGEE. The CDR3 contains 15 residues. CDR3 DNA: TGTGCCAGCAGCCTTCAGGGAGCTAGCACAGATACGCAGTATTTT. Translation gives CASSLQGASTDTQYF. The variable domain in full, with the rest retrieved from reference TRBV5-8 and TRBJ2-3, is EAGVTQSPTHLIKTRGQQATLRCSPISGHTSVYWYQQALGLGLQFLLWYDEGEERNRGNFPPRFSGRQFPNYSSELNVNALELEDSALYLCASSLQGASTDTQYFGPGTRLTVL.

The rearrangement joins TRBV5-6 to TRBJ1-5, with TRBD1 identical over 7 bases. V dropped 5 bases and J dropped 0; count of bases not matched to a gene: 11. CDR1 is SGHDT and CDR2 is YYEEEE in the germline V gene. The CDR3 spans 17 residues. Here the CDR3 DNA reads TGTGCCAGCAGTAACCGACAGGGAGACCCTAGCAATCAGCCCCAGCATTTT. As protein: CASSNRQGDPSNQPQHF.

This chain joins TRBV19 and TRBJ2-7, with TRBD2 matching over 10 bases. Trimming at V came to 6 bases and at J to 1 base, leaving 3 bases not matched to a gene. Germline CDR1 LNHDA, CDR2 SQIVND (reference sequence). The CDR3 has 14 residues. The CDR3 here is CASSRTSGSYEQYF. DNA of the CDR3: TGTGCCAGTAGCCGGACTAGCGGTTCCTACGAGCAGTACTTC.

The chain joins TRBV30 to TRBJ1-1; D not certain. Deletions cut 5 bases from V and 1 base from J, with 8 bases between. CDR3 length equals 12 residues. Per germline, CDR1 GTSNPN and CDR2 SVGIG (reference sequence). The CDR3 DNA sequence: TGTGCCTGGTACTTACCGAACACTGAAGCTTTCTTT. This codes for CAWYLPNTEAFF.

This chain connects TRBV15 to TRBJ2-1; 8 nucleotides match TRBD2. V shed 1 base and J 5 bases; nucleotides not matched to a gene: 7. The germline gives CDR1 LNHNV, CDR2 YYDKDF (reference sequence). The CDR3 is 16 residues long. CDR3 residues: CATSRGSGRGNNEQFF. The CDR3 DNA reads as TGTGCCACCAGCAGAGGAAGCGGGAGAGGAAACAATGAGCAGTTCTTC.

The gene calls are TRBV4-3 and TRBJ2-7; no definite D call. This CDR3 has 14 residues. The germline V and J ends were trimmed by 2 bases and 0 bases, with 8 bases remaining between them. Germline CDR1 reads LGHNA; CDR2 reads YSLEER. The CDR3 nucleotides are TGCGCCAGCAGCCAAACTTCTAGCTCCTACGAGCAGTACTTC. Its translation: CASSQTSSSYEQYF.

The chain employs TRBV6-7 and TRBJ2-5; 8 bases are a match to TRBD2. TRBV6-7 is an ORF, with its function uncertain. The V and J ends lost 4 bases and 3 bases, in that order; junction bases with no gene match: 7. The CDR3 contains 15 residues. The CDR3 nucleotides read TGTGCCAGCAGTTCCCTACTAGCGGATAAAGAGACCCAGTACTTC. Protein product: CASSSLLADKETQYF.

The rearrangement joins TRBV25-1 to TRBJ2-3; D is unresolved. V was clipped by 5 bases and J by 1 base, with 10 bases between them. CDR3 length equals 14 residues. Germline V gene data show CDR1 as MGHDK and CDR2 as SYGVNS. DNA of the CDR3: TGTGCCAGCAGTCAGAATTGGGGCACAGATACGCAGTATTTT. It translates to CASSQNWGTDTQYF.

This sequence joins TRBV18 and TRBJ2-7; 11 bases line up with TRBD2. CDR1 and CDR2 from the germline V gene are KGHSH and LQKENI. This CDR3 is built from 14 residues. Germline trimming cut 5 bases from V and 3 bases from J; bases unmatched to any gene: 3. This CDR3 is CASSKGTSGYEQYF. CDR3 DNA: TGTGCCAGCTCAAAGGGGACTAGCGGCTACGAGCAGTACTTC.

CDR3 in amino acids: CASSPTHRLSGNTIYF. CDR3 in DNA: TGTGCCAGCAGTCCCACCCACAGACTCTCTGGAAACACCATATATTTT. V and J are TRBV6-6 and TRBJ1-3; D is unresolved. The length of the CDR3 is 16 residues. V lost 5 bases and J lost 0, with 14 bases in between. The germline V gene encodes CDR1 MNHNY and CDR2 SVGAGI (reference sequence).

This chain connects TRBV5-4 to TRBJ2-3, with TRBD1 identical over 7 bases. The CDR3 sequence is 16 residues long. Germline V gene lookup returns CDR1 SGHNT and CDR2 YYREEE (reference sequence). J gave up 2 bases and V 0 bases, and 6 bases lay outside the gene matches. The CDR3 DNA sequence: TGTGCCAGCAGCTTGGGGAACAGGGGAGCCACAGATACGCAGTATTTT. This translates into CASSLGNRGATDTQYF.

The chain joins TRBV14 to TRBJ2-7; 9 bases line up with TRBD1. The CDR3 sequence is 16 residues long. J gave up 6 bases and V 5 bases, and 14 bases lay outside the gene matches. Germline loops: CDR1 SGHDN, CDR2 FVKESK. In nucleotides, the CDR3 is TGTGCCAGCAGCGAACGACAGGGGGTATGGCCGATCGAGCAGTACTTC. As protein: CASSERQGVWPIEQYF.

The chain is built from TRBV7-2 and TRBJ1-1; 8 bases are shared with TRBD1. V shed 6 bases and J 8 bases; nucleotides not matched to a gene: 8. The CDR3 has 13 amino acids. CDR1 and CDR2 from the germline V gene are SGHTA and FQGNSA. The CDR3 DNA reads TGTGCCAGCAGGGTGACAGGGGAGGGGGAAGCTTTCTTT. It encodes CASRVTGEGEAFF.

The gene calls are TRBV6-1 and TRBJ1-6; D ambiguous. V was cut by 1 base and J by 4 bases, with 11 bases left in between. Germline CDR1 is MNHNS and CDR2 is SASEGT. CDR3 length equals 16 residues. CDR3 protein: CASSEVWPPYNSPLHF. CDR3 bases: TGTGCCAGCAGTGAAGTGTGGCCACCTTATAATTCACCCCTCCACTTT.

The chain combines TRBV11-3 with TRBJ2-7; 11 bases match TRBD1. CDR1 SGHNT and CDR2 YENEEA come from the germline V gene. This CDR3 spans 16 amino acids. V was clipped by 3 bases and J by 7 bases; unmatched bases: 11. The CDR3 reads CASSFGTGGFLGEQYF. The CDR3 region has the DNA TGTGCCAGCAGCTTCGGGACAGGGGGATTTCTAGGAGAGCAGTACTTC. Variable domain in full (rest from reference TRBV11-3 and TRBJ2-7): EAGVVQSPRYKIIEKKQPVAFWCNPISGHNTLYWYLQNLGQGPELLIRYENEEAVDDSQLPKDRFSAERLKGVDSTLKIQPAELGDSAVYLCASSFGTGGFLGEQYFGPGTRLTVT.

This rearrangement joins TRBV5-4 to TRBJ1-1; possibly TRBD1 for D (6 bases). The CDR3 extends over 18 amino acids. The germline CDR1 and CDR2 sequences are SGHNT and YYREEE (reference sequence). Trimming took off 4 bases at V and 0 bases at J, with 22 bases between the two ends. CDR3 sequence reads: CASSLGGRQAALNTEAFF. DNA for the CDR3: TGTGCCAGCAGCCTTGGGGGCAGACAGGCAGCACTGAACACTGAAGCTTTCTTT. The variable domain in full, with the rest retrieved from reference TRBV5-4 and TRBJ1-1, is ETGVTQSPTHLIKTRGQQVTLRCSSQSGHNTVSWYQQALGQGPQFIFQYYREEENGRGNFPPRFSGLQFPNYSSELNVNALELDDSALYLCASSLGGRQAALNTEAFFGQGTRLTVV.

The CDR3 is CASSEESPGELFF. The CDR3 nucleotides are TGTGCCAGCAGTGAAGAGAGCCCCGGGGAGCTGTTTTTT. The gene calls are TRBV2 and TRBJ2-2; D is ambiguous. This CDR3 region has 13 residues. Germline values: CDR1 SNHLY, CDR2 FYNNEI. The V and J ends lost 1 base and 6 bases respectively, with 6 bases between them.

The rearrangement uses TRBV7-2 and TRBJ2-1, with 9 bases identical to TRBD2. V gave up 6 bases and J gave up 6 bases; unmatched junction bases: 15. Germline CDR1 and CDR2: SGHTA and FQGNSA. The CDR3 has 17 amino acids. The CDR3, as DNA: TGTGCCAGCAGGCAGACGGGACTAGCCCGACTGGTCAATGAGCAGTTCTTC. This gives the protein CASRQTGLARLVNEQFF.

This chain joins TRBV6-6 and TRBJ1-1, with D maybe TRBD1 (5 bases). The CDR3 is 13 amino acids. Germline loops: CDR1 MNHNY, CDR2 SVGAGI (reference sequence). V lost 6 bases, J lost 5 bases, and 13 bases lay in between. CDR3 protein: CASRTGVGTEAFF. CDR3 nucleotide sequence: TGTGCCAGCAGAACAGGCGTTGGAACTGAAGCTTTCTTT.

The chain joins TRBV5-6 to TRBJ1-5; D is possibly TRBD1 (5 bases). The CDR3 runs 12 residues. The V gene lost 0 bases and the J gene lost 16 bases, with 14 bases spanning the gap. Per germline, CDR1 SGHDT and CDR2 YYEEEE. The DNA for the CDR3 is TGTGCCAGCAGCTTGGCCGGGGCCAGGCTACATTTT. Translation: CASSLAGARLHF.

CDR3 DNA: TGTGCCAGCAGTTTTGGGGCTCCAAGGACAATGACGAATGAGCAGTTCTTC. Translated: CASSFGAPRTMTNEQFF. The V call is TRBV27, the J call TRBJ2-1; weak D call: TRBD1 (5 bases). Per germline, CDR1 MNHEY and CDR2 SMNVEV (reference sequence). V was shortened by 3 bases and J by 7 bases, with 22 bases between the two germline ends. CDR3 length equals 17 residues.

DNA of the CDR3: TGTGCCACCAGCAGAGTGGGACAGAGCTCTGGAAACACCATATATTTT. Residues: CATSRVGQSSGNTIYF. The V call is TRBV15, the J call TRBJ1-3; the match to TRBD1 covers 7 bases. The CDR3 covers 16 residues. Germline V gives CDR1 LNHNV, CDR2 YYDKDF (reference sequence). V trimming: 1 base; J trimming: 0 bases; junction bases outside the gene matches: 3.

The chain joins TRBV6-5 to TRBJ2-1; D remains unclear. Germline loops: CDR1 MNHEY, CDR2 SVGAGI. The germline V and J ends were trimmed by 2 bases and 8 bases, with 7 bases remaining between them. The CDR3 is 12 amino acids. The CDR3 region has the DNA TGTGCCAGCAGTTACCTAGGACATGAGCAGTTCTTC. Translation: CASSYLGHEQFF.

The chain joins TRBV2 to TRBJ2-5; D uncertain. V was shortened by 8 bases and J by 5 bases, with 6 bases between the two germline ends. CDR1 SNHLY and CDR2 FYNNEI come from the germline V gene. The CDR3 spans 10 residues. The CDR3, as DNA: TGTGCCAGCGGTCGGGAGACCCAGTACTTC. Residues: CASGRETQYF.

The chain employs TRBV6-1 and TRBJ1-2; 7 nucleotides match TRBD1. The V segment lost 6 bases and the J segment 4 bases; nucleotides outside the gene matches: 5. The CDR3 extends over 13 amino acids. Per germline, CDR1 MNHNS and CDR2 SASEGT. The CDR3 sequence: CASRKGQSYGYTF. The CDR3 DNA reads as TGTGCCAGCAGGAAGGGACAGTCCTATGGCTACACCTTC.

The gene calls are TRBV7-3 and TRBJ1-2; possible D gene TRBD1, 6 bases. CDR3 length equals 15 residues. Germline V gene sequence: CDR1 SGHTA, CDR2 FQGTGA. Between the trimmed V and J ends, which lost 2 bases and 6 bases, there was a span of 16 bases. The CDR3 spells CASSLSGGMRDGYTF. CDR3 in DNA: TGTGCCAGCAGCTTATCGGGGGGCATGAGGGATGGCTACACCTTC.

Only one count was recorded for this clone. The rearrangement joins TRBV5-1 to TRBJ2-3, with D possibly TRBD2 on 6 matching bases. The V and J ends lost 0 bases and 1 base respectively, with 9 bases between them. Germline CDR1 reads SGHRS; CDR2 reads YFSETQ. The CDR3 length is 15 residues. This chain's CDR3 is CASSLVGGGTDTQYF. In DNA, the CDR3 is TGCGCCAGCAGCTTGGTCGGGGGTGGCACAGATACGCAGTATTTT.

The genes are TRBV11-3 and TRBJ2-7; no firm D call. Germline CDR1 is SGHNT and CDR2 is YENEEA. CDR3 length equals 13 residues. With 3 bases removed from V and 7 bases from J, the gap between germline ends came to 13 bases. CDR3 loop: CASSFPPAVEQYF. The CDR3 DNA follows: TGTGCCAGCAGCTTTCCACCGGCCGTGGAGCAGTACTTC.

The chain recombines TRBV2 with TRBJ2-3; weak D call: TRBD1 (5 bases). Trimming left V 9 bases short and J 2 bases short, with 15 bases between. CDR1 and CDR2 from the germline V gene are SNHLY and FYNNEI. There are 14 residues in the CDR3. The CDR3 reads CASKGPLYTDTQYF. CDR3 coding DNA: TGTGCCAGTAAGGGGCCGCTGTACACAGATACGCAGTATTTT.